The rows below give T cell receptor beta chains drawn from one sample of a study of blood T cell repertoires in COVID-19. Clones were sequenced by immunoSEQ multiplex PCR, and TCRdb holds only the in-frame ones, with some missing. Of about 190,000 clones listed, about 81% were seen once; the top ten hold 7.8%. The source material was peripheral blood. The receptors originated from a woman in her sixties with COVID-19, enrolled during active disease. Both conserved end residues are trimmed from each CDR3. Each record gives: clone size, V gene, CDR3 protein. Size values are once, few and many counts, or a class for expanded clones, and some rows have none.

>.|TRBV12-3/TRBV12-4
ATTPTRNNEQF
>.|TRBV6-2/TRBV6-3
ASSYSMGGNYGYT
>.|TRBV11-2
ASSPGPSGGTQY
>.|TRBV2
ASWFAGGPETQY
>.|TRBV3-1/TRBV3-2
ASSQGGTSHLH
>many|TRBV27
ASSLTGQGVSYNSPLH
>.|TRBV7-2
ASTLAGGAGELF
>.|TRBV10-3
AIRMTESTDTQY
>.|TRBV4-3
ASSQADSLYGYT
>.|TRBV6-6
ASSYSQGIGSPLH
>.|TRBV2
ASSTPGQTYEQY
>few|TRBV15
ATSRELTGHAQGRTDTQY
>.|TRBV7-9
ASSQTSGLYNEQF
>.|TRBV5-4
ASSLGTSGGSYNEQF
>.|TRBV19
ASSPRWTGAANEQF
>.|TRBV28
ASSPGGASYNSPLH
>.|TRBV28
ASSFSGGQVTGELF
>.|TRBV28
ASDNRVGYNEQF
>few|TRBV27
ASSLLRIRGITEAF
>.|TRBV19
ASSKRDLYEQY
>.|TRBV6-2/TRBV6-3
ASSPRGGRPMNTEAF
>.|TRBV14
ASSQRLGVYNEQF
>.|TRBV29-1
SVALSAGGQSGNTIY
>.|TRBV15
ATSGGDRPEETQY
>few|TRBV6-1
ASSEGRAGSNQPQH
>.|TRBV6-7
ARSCGKSTDTQY
>.|TRBV3-1/TRBV3-2
ASSRTPLGGTGELF
>.|TRBV9
ASSVGTRVNEQF